This T cell receptor (beta chain) was identified in a study of identical twins. Each CDR3 protein gets one entry after TCRdb re-called the 5' RACE reads with MiXCR. The sample shows around 480,000 distinct CDR3 sequences, 14% of them seen only once. This CDR3 comprises 13 residues. Deletions cut 5 bases from V and 6 bases from J, with 14 bases between. Germline CDR1 MNHNY, CDR2 SVGAGI (reference sequence). Healthy Caucasians were all of the donors. The same data also went into a second study, on yellow fever vaccine responses in identical twins.

The chain employs TRBV6-6 and TRBJ2-7; D might be TRBD2 (5 bases). The sequence was collected from a woman between 18 and 29 years old in good health. Specimen: CD4+ T cells sorted from blood. The CDR3 spells CASSERVGVEQYF. The CDR3 coding sequence is TGTGCCAGCAGTGAGAGGGTGGGTGTCGAGCAGTACTTC.